The 15 T cell receptor beta chains listed next were all sequenced from one sample in a study of blood T cell repertoires in COVID-19. Sequencing used immunoSEQ multiplex PCR; TCRdb keeps in-frame clones, though not all of them. Altogether around 71,000 clones are present, about nine tenths being singletons, with the ten largest covering roughly 2%. Sequenced input: peripheral blood. The origin of the receptors is an older woman with acute or convalescent COVID-19.

V and J are TRBV5-1 and TRBJ2-2, with a possible D match to TRBD1 (5 bases). This CDR3 contains 16 residues. The germline CDR1 and CDR2 sequences are SGHRS and YFSETQ. V lost 1 base to trimming and J lost 3 bases, with 13 bases between them. The CDR3 DNA reads as TGCGCCAGCAGCTTGTTACCTGGGGCGGACACCGGGGAGCTGTTTTTT. Its protein is CASSLLPGADTGELFF.

The table lists this clone with a few counts. The J gene is TRBJ1-5, the V gene TRBV27, with D tentatively TRBD1 (5 bases). Germline CDR1 reads MNHEY; CDR2 reads SMNVEV (reference sequence). CDR3 size: 14 residues. V was shortened by 5 bases and J by 5 bases, with 13 bases between the two germline ends. The CDR3 reads CASSLGGGDQPQHF. CDR3 DNA sequence: TGTGCCAGCAGTCTAGGCGGAGGGGATCAGCCCCAGCATTTT.

The chain couples TRBV18 to TRBJ2-1; D remains ambiguous. V shed 0 bases and J shed 9 bases, with 9 bases lying between them. Germline CDR1 and CDR2: KGHSH and LQKENI. The CDR3 is 13 amino acids. The CDR3 here is CASSPPPSFEQFF. CDR3 in DNA: TGTGCCAGCTCACCACCTCCCAGTTTTGAGCAGTTCTTC.

The chain combines TRBV6-4 with TRBJ2-7, with TRBD1 matching over 8 bases. The CDR3 runs to 14 residues. V was pared by 3 bases and J by 3 bases, with 4 bases of the junction left unmatched. Germline CDR1 is MRHNA and CDR2 is SNTAGT. CDR3 DNA: TGTGCCAGCAGTGAGGACAGGGCCGGCTACGAGCAGTACTTC. Its protein is CASSEDRAGYEQYF.

V is TRBV13 and J is TRBJ2-2; 11 nucleotides align to TRBD1. The CDR3 consists of 14 residues. Unmatched junction bases numbered 6, after V lost 5 bases and J lost 10 bases. CDR1 is PRHDT and CDR2 is FYEKMQ in the germline V gene (reference sequence). DNA for the CDR3: TGTGCCAGCAGCGGAGGACAGGGGGCCGTGGAGCTGTTTTTT. This sequence encodes CASSGGQGAVELFF.

The chain combines TRBV27 with TRBJ1-6, with 11 bases matching TRBD1. CDR1 is MNHEY, CDR2 SMNVEV, per germline (reference sequence). The CDR3 has 16 residues. V dropped 3 bases and J dropped 7; count of bases not matched to a gene: 5. The CDR3 sequence: CASSFGTGGGNSPLHF. In nucleotides, the CDR3 is TGTGCCAGCAGTTTCGGGACAGGGGGTGGAAATTCACCCCTCCACTTT.

The gene calls are TRBV18 and TRBJ2-7; TRBD1 aligns across 7 bases. Looked up from germline, CDR1 is KGHSH and CDR2 is LQKENI. This CDR3 comprises 17 residues. Germline trimming cut 3 bases from V and 6 bases from J; bases unmatched to any gene: 17. This chain's CDR3 is CASSPNRQGQSGSEQYF. The CDR3 region has the DNA TGTGCCAGCTCACCGAACCGCCAGGGACAGTCGGGAAGCGAGCAGTACTTC. The full variable domain, in which reference TRBV18 and TRBJ2-7 provide the parts outside the CDR3, is NAGVMQNPRHLVRRRGQEARLRCSPMKGHSHVYWYRQLPEEGLKFMVYLQKENIIDESGMPKERFSAEFPKEGPSILRIQQVVRGDSAAYFCASSPNRQGQSGSEQYFGPGTRLTVT.

V is TRBV7-2 and J is TRBJ1-2, with no clear D. Per the germline V gene, CDR1 is SGHTA and CDR2 is FQGNSA. This CDR3 region has 17 residues. Trimming left V 0 bases short and J 2 bases short, with 16 bases between. CDR3: CASSLAGSYSPNYGYTF. Written as DNA, the CDR3 is TGTGCCAGCAGCTTAGCGGGCAGCTACTCACCCAACTATGGCTACACCTTC. Filled out from reference TRBV7-2 and TRBJ1-2, the complete variable domain reads GAGVSQSPSNKVTEKGKDVELRCDPISGHTALYWYRQSLGQGLEFLIYFQGNSAPDKSGLPSDRFSAERTGGSVSTLTIQRTQQEDSAVYLCASSLAGSYSPNYGYTFGSGTRLTVV.

V usage is TRBV18 and J usage is TRBJ2-3; 10 positions match TRBD2. The CDR3 runs to 17 residues. Germline trimming cut 3 bases from V and 6 bases from J; bases unmatched to any gene: 12. Germline values: CDR1 KGHSH, CDR2 LQKENI. The chain's CDR3 is CASSPRTSGELGDTQYF. The CDR3 nucleotides are TGTGCCAGCTCACCCCGTACTAGCGGGGAACTTGGGGATACGCAGTATTTT.

The rearrangement links TRBV6-5 to TRBJ1-1; D may be TRBD1 (5 bases). The germline CDR1 and CDR2 sequences are MNHEY and SVGAGI. Trimming stripped 7 bases from V and 1 base from J, with 16 bases between. This CDR3 region has 15 residues. In DNA form, the CDR3 reads TGTGCCAGCACCGCCAGGGCAGAGGCGAACACTGAAGCTTTCTTT. Residues: CASTARAEANTEAFF.

The chain couples TRBV9 to TRBJ2-1; 9 bases line up with TRBD2. Per germline, CDR1 SGDLS and CDR2 YYNGEE. V gave up 0 bases and J gave up 5 bases; unmatched junction bases: 3. This CDR3 is 15 amino acids long. The CDR3 region is CASSVEQRGDNEQFF. The CDR3 nucleotides are TGTGCCAGCAGCGTAGAGCAGCGGGGGGACAATGAGCAGTTCTTC.

The chain carries TRBV6-5 and TRBJ2-3, with TRBD2 identical over 8 bases. Trimming removed 0 bases from V and 1 base from J; junction bases left unmatched: 0. CDR3 size: 15 residues. CDR1 is MNHEY, CDR2 SVGAGI, per germline. CDR3 nucleotides: TGTGCCAGCAGTTACTCCGGGGGGGGCACAGATACGCAGTATTTT. Its translation is CASSYSGGGTDTQYF.

The genes are TRBV28 and TRBJ2-3; 10 bases are a match to TRBD2. V dropped 5 bases and J dropped 0; count of bases not matched to a gene: 8. The CDR3 extends over 17 amino acids. Germline V gives CDR1 MDHEN, CDR2 SYDVKM. The CDR3 loop is CASSPDLAGVSTDTQYF. CDR3 coding DNA: TGTGCCAGCAGTCCAGACCTAGCGGGGGTTAGCACAGATACGCAGTATTTT.

The count of this clone is one. The chain joins TRBV5-1 to TRBJ1-6; the match to TRBD1 covers 8 bases. The length of the CDR3 is 14 residues. The germline V gene encodes CDR1 SGHRS and CDR2 YFSETQ. With V trimmed by 4 bases and J by 7 bases, 4 bases remained unmatched. CDR3 sequence: CASSLGQVNSPLHF. The CDR3 bases are TGCGCCAGCAGCCTGGGACAGGTGAATTCACCCCTCCACTTT.

This clone was found a few times. The rearrangement links TRBV29-1 to TRBJ2-1; 7 bases line up with TRBD2. Per germline, CDR1 SQVTM and CDR2 ANQGSEA. The CDR3 loop spans 14 amino acids. V shed 3 bases and J 9 bases; nucleotides not matched to a gene: 11. The CDR3 reads CSVDSAGEATEQFF. CDR3 nucleotides: TGCAGCGTTGATTCCGCGGGAGAGGCTACTGAGCAGTTCTTC.